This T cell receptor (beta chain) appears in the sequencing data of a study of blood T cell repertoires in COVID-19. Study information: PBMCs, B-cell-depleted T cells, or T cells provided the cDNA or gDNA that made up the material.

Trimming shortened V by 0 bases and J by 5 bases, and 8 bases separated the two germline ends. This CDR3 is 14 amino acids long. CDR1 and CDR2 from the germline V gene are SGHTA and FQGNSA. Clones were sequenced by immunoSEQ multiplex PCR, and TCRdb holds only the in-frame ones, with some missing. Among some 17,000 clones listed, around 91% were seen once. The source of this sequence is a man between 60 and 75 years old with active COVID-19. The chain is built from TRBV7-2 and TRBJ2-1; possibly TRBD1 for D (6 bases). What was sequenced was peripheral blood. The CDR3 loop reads CASSLAGTNNEQFF. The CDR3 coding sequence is TGTGCCAGCAGCTTAGCGGGGACAAACAATGAGCAGTTCTTC.